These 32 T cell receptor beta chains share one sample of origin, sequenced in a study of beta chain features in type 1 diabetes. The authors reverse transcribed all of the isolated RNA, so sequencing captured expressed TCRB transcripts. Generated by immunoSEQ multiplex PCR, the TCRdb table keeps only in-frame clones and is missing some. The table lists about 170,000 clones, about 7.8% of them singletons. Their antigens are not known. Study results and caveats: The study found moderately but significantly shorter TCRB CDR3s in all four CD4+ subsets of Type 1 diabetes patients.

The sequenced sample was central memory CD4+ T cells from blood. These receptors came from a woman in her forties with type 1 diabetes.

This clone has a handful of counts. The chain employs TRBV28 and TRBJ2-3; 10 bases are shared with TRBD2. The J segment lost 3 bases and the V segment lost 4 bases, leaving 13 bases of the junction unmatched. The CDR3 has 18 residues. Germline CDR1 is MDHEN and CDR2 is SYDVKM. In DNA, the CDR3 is TGTGCCAGCAGTTCCCCCGGGGGTAGCGGGGGGTTGACAGATACGCAGTATTTT. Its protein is CASSSPGGSGGLTDTQYF.

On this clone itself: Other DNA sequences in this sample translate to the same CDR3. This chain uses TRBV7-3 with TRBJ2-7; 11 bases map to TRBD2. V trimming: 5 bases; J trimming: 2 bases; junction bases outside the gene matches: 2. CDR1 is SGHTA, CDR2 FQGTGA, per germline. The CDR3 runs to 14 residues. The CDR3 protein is CASSPLAGAYEQYF. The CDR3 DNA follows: TGTGCCAGCAGCCCACTAGCGGGGGCCTACGAGCAGTACTTC.

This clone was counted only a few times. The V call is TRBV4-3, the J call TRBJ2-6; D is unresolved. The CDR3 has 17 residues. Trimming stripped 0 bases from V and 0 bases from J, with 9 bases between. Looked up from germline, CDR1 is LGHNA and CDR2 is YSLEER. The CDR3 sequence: CASSQEYSLSGANVLTF. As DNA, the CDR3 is TGCGCCAGCAGCCAAGAATACAGTCTCTCTGGGGCCAACGTCCTGACTTTC.

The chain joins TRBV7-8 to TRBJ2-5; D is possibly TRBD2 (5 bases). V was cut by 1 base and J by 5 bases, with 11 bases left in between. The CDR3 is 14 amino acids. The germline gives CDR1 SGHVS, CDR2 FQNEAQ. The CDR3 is CASSLGSSWETQYF. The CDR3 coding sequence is TGTGCCAGCAGCTTAGGATCTAGCTGGGAGACCCAGTACTTC.

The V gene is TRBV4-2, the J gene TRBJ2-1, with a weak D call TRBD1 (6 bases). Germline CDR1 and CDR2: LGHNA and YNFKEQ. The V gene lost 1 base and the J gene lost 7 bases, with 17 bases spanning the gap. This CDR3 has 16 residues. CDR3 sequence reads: CASSQGGQGSTNEQFF. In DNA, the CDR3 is TGTGCCAGCAGCCAAGGGGGCCAGGGGAGCACAAATGAGCAGTTCTTC.

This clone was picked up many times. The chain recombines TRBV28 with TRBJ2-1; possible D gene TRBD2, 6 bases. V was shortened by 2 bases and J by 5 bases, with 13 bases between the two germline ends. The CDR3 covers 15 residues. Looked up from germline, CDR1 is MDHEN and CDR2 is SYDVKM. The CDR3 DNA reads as TGTGCCAGCAGTTTACGGGACTGGGGAAACAATGAGCAGTTCTTC. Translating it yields CASSLRDWGNNEQFF.

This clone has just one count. The CDR3 region is CASSLDRDRGNNEQFF. The CDR3, as DNA: TGTGCCAGTAGCCTCGACCGGGACAGGGGGAACAATGAGCAGTTCTTC. This chain links TRBV19 with TRBJ2-1; TRBD1 aligns across 11 bases. This CDR3 is 16 amino acids long. The trim removed 6 bases at V and 5 bases at J, leaving 9 bases unmatched. Germline V gene sequence: CDR1 LNHDA, CDR2 SQIVND (reference sequence).

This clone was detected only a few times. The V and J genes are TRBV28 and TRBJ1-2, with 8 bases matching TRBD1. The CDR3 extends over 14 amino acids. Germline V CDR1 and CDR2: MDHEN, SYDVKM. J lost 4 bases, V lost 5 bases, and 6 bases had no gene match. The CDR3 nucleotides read TGTGCCAGCAGTACCCAGGGGGCTGGCTATGGCTACACCTTC. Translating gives CASSTQGAGYGYTF.

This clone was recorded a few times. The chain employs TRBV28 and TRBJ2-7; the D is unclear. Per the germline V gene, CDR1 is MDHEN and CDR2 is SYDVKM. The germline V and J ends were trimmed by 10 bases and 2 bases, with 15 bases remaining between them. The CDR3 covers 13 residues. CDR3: CATAASTTYEQYF. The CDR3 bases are TGTGCCACCGCGGCTTCAACAACCTACGAGCAGTACTTC.

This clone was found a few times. CDR3 sequence reads: CASSQDGQHNEKLFF. The CDR3 bases are TGCGCCAGCAGCCAAGATGGGCAACATAATGAAAAACTGTTTTTT. The chain links TRBV4-3 to TRBJ1-4; D is unclear. Germline loops: CDR1 LGHNA, CDR2 YSLEER. This CDR3 comprises 15 residues. V shed 0 bases and J shed 4 bases, with 9 bases lying between them.

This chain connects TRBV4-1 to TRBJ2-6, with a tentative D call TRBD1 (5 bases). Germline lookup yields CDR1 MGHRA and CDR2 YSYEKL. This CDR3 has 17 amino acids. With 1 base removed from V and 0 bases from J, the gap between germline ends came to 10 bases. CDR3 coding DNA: TGCGCCAGCAGCCAAGCGCTGCAGGGCTCTGGGGCCAACGTCCTGACTTTC. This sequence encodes CASSQALQGSGANVLTF.

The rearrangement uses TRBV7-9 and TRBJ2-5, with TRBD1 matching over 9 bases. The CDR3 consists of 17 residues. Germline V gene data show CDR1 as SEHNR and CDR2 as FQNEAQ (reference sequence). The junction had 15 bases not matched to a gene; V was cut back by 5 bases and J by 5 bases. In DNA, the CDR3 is TGTGCCAGCAGCGACTTAAAGGGGACAGGGAATCGGGAGACCCAGTACTTC. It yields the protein CASSDLKGTGNRETQYF.

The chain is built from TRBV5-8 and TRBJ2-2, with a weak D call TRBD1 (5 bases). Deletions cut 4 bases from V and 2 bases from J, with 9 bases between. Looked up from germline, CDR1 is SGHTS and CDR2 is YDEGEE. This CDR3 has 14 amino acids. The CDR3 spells CASSRTLNTGELFF. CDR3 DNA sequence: TGTGCCAGCAGCCGGACACTTAACACCGGGGAGCTGTTTTTT.

The CDR3 loop reads CAWSGQINQPQHF. DNA for the CDR3: TGTGCCTGGAGTGGCCAGATCAATCAGCCCCAGCATTTT. This chain links TRBV30 with TRBJ1-5; D unresolved. There are 13 residues in the CDR3. V was pared by 1 base and J by 3 bases, with 7 bases between. The V gene's germline CDR1 is GTSNPN and CDR2 SVGIG (reference sequence). Combining the CDR3 with reference TRBV30 and TRBJ1-5 gives the whole variable domain SQTIHQWPATLVQPVGSPLSLECTVEGTSNPNLYWYRQAAGRGLQLLFYSVGIGQISSEVPQNLSASRPQDRQFILSSKKLLLSDSGFYLCAWSGQINQPQHFGDGTRLSIL.

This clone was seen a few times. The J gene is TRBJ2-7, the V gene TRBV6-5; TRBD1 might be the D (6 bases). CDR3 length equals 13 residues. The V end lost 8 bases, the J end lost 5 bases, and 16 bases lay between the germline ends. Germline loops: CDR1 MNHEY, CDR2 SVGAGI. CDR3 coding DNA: TGTGCCAGCTCAGGGGCCGTCGGCAACGAGCAGTACTTC. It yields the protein CASSGAVGNEQYF.

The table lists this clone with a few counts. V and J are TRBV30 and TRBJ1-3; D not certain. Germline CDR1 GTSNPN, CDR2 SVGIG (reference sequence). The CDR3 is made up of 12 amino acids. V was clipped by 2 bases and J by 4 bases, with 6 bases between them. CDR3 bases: TGTGCCTGGAGTCGTCAGGGAAACACCATATATTTT. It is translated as CAWSRQGNTIYF.

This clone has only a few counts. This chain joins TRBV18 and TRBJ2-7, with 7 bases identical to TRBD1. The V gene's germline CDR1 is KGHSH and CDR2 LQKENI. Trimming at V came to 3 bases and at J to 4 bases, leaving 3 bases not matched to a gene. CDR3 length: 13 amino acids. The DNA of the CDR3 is TGTGCCAGCTCACCGGGACAGCTATACGAGCAGTACTTC. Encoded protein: CASSPGQLYEQYF.

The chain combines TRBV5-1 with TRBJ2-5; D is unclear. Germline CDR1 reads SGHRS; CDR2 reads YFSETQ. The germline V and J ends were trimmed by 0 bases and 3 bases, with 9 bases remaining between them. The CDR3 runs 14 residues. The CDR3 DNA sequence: TGCGCCAGCAGCTTGGATCTCTATGAAGAGACCCAGTACTTC. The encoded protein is CASSLDLYEETQYF.

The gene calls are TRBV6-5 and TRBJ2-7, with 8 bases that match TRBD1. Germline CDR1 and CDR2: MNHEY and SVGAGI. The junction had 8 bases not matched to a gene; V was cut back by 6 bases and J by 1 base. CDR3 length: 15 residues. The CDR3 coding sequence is TGTGCCAGCAGACAGACAGGGGATCTTTCCTACGAGCAGTACTTC. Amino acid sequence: CASRQTGDLSYEQYF.

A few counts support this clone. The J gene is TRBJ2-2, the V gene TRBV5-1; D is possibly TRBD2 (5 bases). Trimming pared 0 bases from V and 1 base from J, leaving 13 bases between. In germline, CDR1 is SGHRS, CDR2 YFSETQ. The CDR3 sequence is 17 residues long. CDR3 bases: TGCGCCAGCAGCTTGGGGACGGGGAACCTGAACACCGGGGAGCTGTTTTTT. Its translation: CASSLGTGNLNTGELFF.

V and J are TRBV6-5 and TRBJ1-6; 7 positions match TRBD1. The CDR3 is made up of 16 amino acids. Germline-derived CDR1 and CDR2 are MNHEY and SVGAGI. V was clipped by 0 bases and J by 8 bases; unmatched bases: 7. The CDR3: CASSYSRVGGDSPLHF. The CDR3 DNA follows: TGTGCCAGCAGTTACTCGAGGGTAGGGGGCGATTCACCCCTCCACTTT.

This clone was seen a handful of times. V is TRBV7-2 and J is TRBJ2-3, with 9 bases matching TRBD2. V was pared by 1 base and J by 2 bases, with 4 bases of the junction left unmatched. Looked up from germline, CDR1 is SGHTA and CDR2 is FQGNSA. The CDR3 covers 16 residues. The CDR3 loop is CASSLGAGGVTDTQYF. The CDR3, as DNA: TGTGCCAGCAGCTTAGGTGCGGGGGGGGTCACAGATACGCAGTATTTT.

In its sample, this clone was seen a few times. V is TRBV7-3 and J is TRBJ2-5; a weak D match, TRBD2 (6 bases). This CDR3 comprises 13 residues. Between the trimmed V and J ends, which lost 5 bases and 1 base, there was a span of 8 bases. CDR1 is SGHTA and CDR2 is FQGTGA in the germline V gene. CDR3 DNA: TGTGCCAGCAGCGGAGGGAGCCAAGAGACCCAGTACTTC. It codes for CASSGGSQETQYF.

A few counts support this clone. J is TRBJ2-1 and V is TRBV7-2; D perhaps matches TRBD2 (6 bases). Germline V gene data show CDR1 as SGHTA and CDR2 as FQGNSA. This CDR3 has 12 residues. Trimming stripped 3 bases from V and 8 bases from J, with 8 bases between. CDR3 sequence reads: CASSFPGDEQFF. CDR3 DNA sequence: TGTGCCAGCAGCTTCCCGGGGGATGAGCAGTTCTTC.

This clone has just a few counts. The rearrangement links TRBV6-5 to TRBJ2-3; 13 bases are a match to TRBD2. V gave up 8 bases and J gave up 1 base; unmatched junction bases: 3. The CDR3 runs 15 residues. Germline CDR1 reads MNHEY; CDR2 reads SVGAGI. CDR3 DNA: TGTGCCAGCTCCGGACTAGCGGGGGGCACAGATACGCAGTATTTT. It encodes CASSGLAGGTDTQYF.

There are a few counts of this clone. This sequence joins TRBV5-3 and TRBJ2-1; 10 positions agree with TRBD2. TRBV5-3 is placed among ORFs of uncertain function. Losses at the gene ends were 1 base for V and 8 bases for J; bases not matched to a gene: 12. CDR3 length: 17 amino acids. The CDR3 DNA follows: TGTGCCAGAAGCTTGATAGGAGCGGGAGGGCCCTCGGATGAGCAGTTCTTC. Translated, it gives CARSLIGAGGPSDEQFF.

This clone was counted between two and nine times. CDR3 nucleotides: TGTGCCAGCAGCGTAGGTTTGGGCGGGGCACCCTACAATGAGCAGTTCTTC. This sequence encodes CASSVGLGGAPYNEQFF. The V gene is TRBV9, the J gene TRBJ2-1; tentatively, D is TRBD2 (6 bases). The CDR3 has 17 amino acids. Germline CDR1 SGDLS, CDR2 YYNGEE. V gave up 0 bases and J gave up 2 bases, with 15 bases separating them. Combining the CDR3 with reference TRBV9 and TRBJ2-1 gives the whole variable domain DSGVTQTPKHLITATGQRVTLRCSPRSGDLSVYWYQQSLDQGLQFLIQYYNGEERAKGNILERFSAQQFPDLHSELNLSSLELGDSALYFCASSVGLGGAPYNEQFFGPGTRLTVL.

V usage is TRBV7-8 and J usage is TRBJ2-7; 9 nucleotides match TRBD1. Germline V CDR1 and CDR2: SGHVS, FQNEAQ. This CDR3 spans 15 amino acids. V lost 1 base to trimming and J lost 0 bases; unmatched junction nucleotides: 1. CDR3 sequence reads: CASSLETGGSYEQYF. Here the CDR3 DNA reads TGTGCCAGCAGCTTAGAGACAGGGGGCTCCTACGAGCAGTACTTC.

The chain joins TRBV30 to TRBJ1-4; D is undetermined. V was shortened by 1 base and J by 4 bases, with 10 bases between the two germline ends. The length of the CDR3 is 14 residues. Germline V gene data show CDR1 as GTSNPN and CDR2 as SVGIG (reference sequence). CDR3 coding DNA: TGTGCCTGGAGTGGGACTGTCTATAATGAAAAACTGTTTTTT. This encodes CAWSGTVYNEKLFF.

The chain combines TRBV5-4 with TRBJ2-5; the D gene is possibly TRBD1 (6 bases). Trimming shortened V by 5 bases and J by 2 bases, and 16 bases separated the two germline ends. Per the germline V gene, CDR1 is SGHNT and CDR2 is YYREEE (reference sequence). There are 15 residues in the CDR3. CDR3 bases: TGTGCCAGCAGTCCGCCCCGGACAGATCAAGAGACCCAGTACTTC. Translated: CASSPPRTDQETQYF.

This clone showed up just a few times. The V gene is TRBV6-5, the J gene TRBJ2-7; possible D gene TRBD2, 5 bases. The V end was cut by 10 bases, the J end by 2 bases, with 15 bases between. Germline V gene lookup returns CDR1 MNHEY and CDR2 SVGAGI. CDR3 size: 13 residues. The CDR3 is CATRSGRTYEQYF. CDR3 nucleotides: TGTGCCACCCGCAGCGGTCGTACCTACGAGCAGTACTTC.

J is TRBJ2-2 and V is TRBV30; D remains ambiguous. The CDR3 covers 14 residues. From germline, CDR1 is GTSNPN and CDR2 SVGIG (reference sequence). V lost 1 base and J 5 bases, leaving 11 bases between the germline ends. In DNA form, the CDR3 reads TGTGCCTGGAGTGCCGTCTTTGAGACCGGGGAGCTGTTTTTT. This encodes CAWSAVFETGELFF. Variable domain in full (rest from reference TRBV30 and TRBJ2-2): SQTIHQWPATLVQPVGSPLSLECTVEGTSNPNLYWYRQAAGRGLQLLFYSVGIGQISSEVPQNLSASRPQDRQFILSSKKLLLSDSGFYLCAWSAVFETGELFFGEGSRLTVL.